One sample yielded the 18 T cell receptor beta chains listed below, sequenced in a study of T cell changes during pregnancy in multiple sclerosis. Here immunoSEQ multiplex PCR was the method, and the copy in TCRdb shows in-frame clones only, minus some. This table has about 28,000 clones, about nine tenths appearing once. This specimen consisted of CD4+ T cells from peripheral blood mononuclear cells, obtained in the first trimester of pregnancy. The receptor set was obtained from a female donor in good health, enrolled as a control in a pregnancy study.

This chain joins TRBV2 and TRBJ2-2, with D maybe TRBD2 (5 bases). V was trimmed by 1 base and J by 6 bases, leaving 12 bases between them. The CDR3 runs 15 residues. CDR1 and CDR2 from the germline V gene are SNHLY and FYNNEI. The CDR3 sequence is CASSEVRGNAGELFF. For the CDR3, the DNA is TGTGCCAGCAGTGAAGTACGGGGTAACGCCGGGGAGCTGTTTTTT. The whole variable domain, remainder taken from reference TRBV2 and TRBJ2-2, is EPEVTQTPSHQVTQMGQEVILRCVPISNHLYFYWYRQILGQKVEFLVSFYNNEISEKSEIFDDQFSVERPDGSNFTLKIRSTKLEDSAMYFCASSEVRGNAGELFFGEGSRLTVL.

This clone has a single count. V and J are TRBV2 and TRBJ1-2; D is ambiguous. Germline CDR1 and CDR2: SNHLY and FYNNEI. The CDR3 is made up of 13 amino acids. The V and J ends lost 10 bases and 4 bases respectively, with 16 bases between them. The CDR3 nucleotides read TGTGCCACCGGGAACAGCCTCGGCTATGGCTACACCTTC. This translates into CATGNSLGYGYTF.

The V gene is TRBV9, the J gene TRBJ1-4, with 8 bases matching TRBD1. Germline-derived CDR1 and CDR2 are SGDLS and YYNGEE. This CDR3 spans 15 amino acids. With 4 bases clipped from V and 4 bases from J, the junction kept 6 bases outside the gene matches. The CDR3 sequence is CASSPKTGDNEKLFF. DNA of the CDR3: TGTGCCAGCAGCCCAAAGACAGGGGATAATGAAAAACTGTTTTTT. Based on the CDR3 plus reference TRBV9 and TRBJ1-4, the full variable domain is DSGVTQTPKHLITATGQRVTLRCSPRSGDLSVYWYQQSLDQGLQFLIQYYNGEERAKGNILERFSAQQFPDLHSELNLSSLELGDSALYFCASSPKTGDNEKLFFGSGTQLSVL.

This chain links TRBV11-2 with TRBJ1-1; TRBD1 is a possible D gene (6 bases). The CDR3 sequence is 14 residues long. V was trimmed by 5 bases and J by 5 bases, leaving 15 bases between them. In germline, CDR1 is SGHAT, CDR2 FQNNGV. The CDR3 DNA follows: TGTGCCAGCAGCCGAGACACAGGGATTACTGAAGCTTTCTTT. Amino acids: CASSRDTGITEAFF.

The chain links TRBV5-5 to TRBJ2-3, with D unresolved. The V gene's germline CDR1 is SGHKS and CDR2 YYEKEE (reference sequence). The V end lost 0 bases, the J end lost 6 bases, and 20 bases lay between the germline ends. The CDR3 totals 17 residues. Written as DNA, the CDR3 is TGTGCCAGCAGCTTGGTAGTCTTGATGTCGAATTTGGATACGCAGTATTTT. It specifies CASSLVVLMSNLDTQYF.

This chain connects TRBV11-2 to TRBJ2-5; 12 nucleotides match TRBD1. Trimming took 5 bases from V and 5 from J; bases not matched to a gene: 3. Germline values: CDR1 SGHAT, CDR2 FQNNGV. The CDR3 contains 14 residues. In DNA form, the CDR3 reads TGTGCCAGCAGCCGGGACAGGGGGCCTGAGACCCAGTACTTC. This gives the protein CASSRDRGPETQYF.

CDR3 loop: CASSLRNEQFF. CDR3 bases: TGTGCCAGCAGCCTCCGGAATGAGCAGTTCTTC. The rearrangement uses TRBV28 and TRBJ2-1; D gene unclear. Trimming took off 6 bases at V and 7 bases at J, with 7 bases between the two ends. Germline CDR1 MDHEN, CDR2 SYDVKM. This CDR3 is 11 amino acids long.

This chain connects TRBV7-9 to TRBJ1-5; D possibly corresponds to TRBD1 (5 bases). This CDR3 has 14 residues. Germline V gene data show CDR1 as SEHNR and CDR2 as FQNEAQ (reference sequence). V was cut by 5 bases and J by 6 bases, with 14 bases left in between. The CDR3 DNA follows: TGTGCCAGCAGCCGGGGAGGGGACCCTCAGCCCCAGCATTTT. This translates into CASSRGGDPQPQHF.

This clone showed up just once. The chain recombines TRBV19 with TRBJ1-2; 10 bases are a match to TRBD1. With 4 bases clipped from V and 8 bases from J, the junction kept 16 bases outside the gene matches. Germline V gene sequence: CDR1 LNHDA, CDR2 SQIVND (reference sequence). The CDR3 length is 17 residues. CDR3 bases: TGTGCCAGTAGTACTCGACAGGGGGCATGGGACGCGAGGGGCTACACCTTC. This codes for CASSTRQGAWDARGYTF.

J is TRBJ2-5 and V is TRBV2; D is unresolved. This CDR3 contains 14 residues. Germline CDR1 is SNHLY and CDR2 is FYNNEI. The ends were cut back, 6 bases at V and 1 base at J, with 12 bases in the middle. CDR3 in amino acids: CASRTAALQETQYF. The DNA of the CDR3 is TGTGCCAGCAGAACGGCAGCGCTCCAAGAGACCCAGTACTTC.

Only one count was recorded for this clone. This chain joins TRBV28 and TRBJ1-4; no clear D. The CDR3 loop spans 13 amino acids. V shed 4 bases and J shed 6 bases, with 9 bases lying between them. The germline gives CDR1 MDHEN, CDR2 SYDVKM. In nucleotides, the CDR3 is TGTGCCAGCAGTTCCTCTCAGGATGAAAAACTGTTTTTT. Its protein product is CASSSSQDEKLFF. Variable domain in full (rest from reference TRBV28 and TRBJ1-4): DVKVTQSSRYLVKRTGEKVFLECVQDMDHENMFWYRQDPGLGLRLIYFSYDVKMKEKGDIPEGYSVSREKKERFSLILESASTNQTSMYLCASSSSQDEKLFFGSGTQLSVL.

The chain has TRBV11-2 and TRBJ2-1; 10 positions agree with TRBD2. The CDR3 sequence is 17 residues long. Looked up from germline, CDR1 is SGHAT and CDR2 is FQNNGV. J was trimmed by 6 bases and V by 4 bases; bases with no gene match: 12. CDR3 residues: CASSSPGSGGAGNEQFF. DNA for the CDR3: TGTGCCAGCAGCTCCCCTGGCAGCGGGGGGGCGGGCAATGAGCAGTTCTTC.

The chain carries TRBV7-9 and TRBJ2-3; TRBD2 is a possible D gene (6 bases). The CDR3 extends over 15 amino acids. Trimming cost V 5 bases and J 0 bases, with 12 bases left between them. From germline, CDR1 is SEHNR and CDR2 FQNEAQ (reference sequence). The CDR3 sequence is CASSARGDSTDTQYF. In nucleotides, the CDR3 is TGTGCCAGCAGCGCGCGGGGCGATAGCACAGATACGCAGTATTTT.

The V call is TRBV29-1, the J call TRBJ2-7; D ambiguous. The V end was cut by 4 bases, the J end by 0 bases, with 22 bases between. The CDR3 extends over 17 amino acids. Germline-derived CDR1 and CDR2 are SQVTM and ANQGSEA. In nucleotides, the CDR3 is TGCAGCGTTGTAGAGGCTCCCCGAAGCTCGGGCTCCTACGAGCAGTACTTC. Amino acid sequence: CSVVEAPRSSGSYEQYF.

This clone has more than one count but fewer than ten. This chain uses TRBV30 with TRBJ1-1; perhaps TRBD1 as D (5 bases). Germline lookup yields CDR1 GTSNPN and CDR2 SVGIG (reference sequence). V lost 5 bases and J 6 bases, leaving 16 bases between the germline ends. This CDR3 has 13 residues. The CDR3 spells CAWVNGGTAEAFF. As DNA, the CDR3 is TGTGCCTGGGTTAACGGGGGGACGGCTGAAGCTTTCTTT.

The chain uses TRBV11-3 and TRBJ2-2, with D possibly matching TRBD1 (6 bases). The germline V and J ends were trimmed by 6 bases and 7 bases, with 9 bases remaining between them. The CDR3 runs 12 residues. Germline CDR1 reads SGHNT; CDR2 reads YENEEA. CDR3 nucleotide sequence: TGTGCCAGCAGTTACAGGGTCGGGGAGCTGTTTTTT. Encoded protein: CASSYRVGELFF.

This clone was seen a single time. This chain links TRBV19 with TRBJ1-4; no clear D. Trimming left V 3 bases short and J 5 bases short, with 10 bases between. The CDR3 runs to 14 residues. The V gene's germline CDR1 is LNHDA and CDR2 SQIVND (reference sequence). The CDR3 sequence is CASSMSVLNEKLFF. As DNA, the CDR3 is TGTGCCAGTAGTATGTCGGTTTTAAATGAAAAACTGTTTTTT.

The chain joins TRBV7-2 to TRBJ1-1, with D perhaps TRBD1 (5 bases). Germline-derived CDR1 and CDR2 are SGHTA and FQGNSA. Trimming cost V 2 bases and J 3 bases, with 13 bases left between them. This CDR3 contains 15 residues. The CDR3 DNA reads as TGTGCCAGCAGCTTAAGGAGGGGTGGGGACACTGAAGCTTTCTTT. Its protein is CASSLRRGGDTEAFF.